This T cell receptor beta chain was recovered during a study of blood T cell repertoires in COVID-19. About the study: Sample material is recorded as cDNA or gDNA derived from T cells, B-cell-depleted T cells, or PBMCs.

Those who participated ranged in age from roughly 18 to 100 years and resided in about two dozen US areas. V lost 5 bases and J 4 bases, leaving 8 bases between the germline ends. The CDR3 has 11 amino acids. Germline CDR1 is DFQATT and CDR2 is SNEGSKA (reference sequence). This clone was seen just once. Sequenced by immunoSEQ multiplex PCR; TCRdb stores in-frame clones only, minus some. The table records approximately 300,000 clones, roughly nine tenths of them present only once. The sequencing input was PBMCs or T cells enriched from blood (not recorded which). This chain uses TRBV20-1 with TRBJ2-5; D possibly corresponds to TRBD2 (5 bases). This sequence originates from a man between 60 and 75 years old who had recovered from COVID-19. CDR3: CSAAAGETQYF. The CDR3 DNA reads as TGCAGTGCTGCTGCGGGAGAGACCCAGTACTTC.